A single sample is the source of the 5 T cell receptor beta chains below, sequenced in a study of T cell responses to AZD1222 COVID-19 vaccine. Produced via immunoSEQ multiplex PCR; TCRdb's table is partial and in-frame only. The top ten hold under 1.1% of the sample, which has about 180,000 clones, 90% to 95% seen once. Source: peripheral blood, taken 28 days after the second dose of the MenACWY control vaccine. These receptors were collected from an adult who received the MenACWY meningococcal vaccine as a control.

The gene calls are TRBV2 and TRBJ2-2, with unresolved D. The CDR3 loop spans 14 amino acids. Germline CDR1 SNHLY, CDR2 FYNNEI. V was pared by 5 bases and J by 2 bases, with 9 bases between. The CDR3 here is CASSLGRNTGELFF. CDR3 coding DNA: TGTGCCAGCAGTTTGGGTCGAAACACCGGGGAGCTGTTTTTT.

The V call is TRBV5-1, the J call TRBJ1-2; the match to TRBD1 covers 7 bases. The CDR3 has 14 residues. Germline CDR1 and CDR2: SGHRS and YFSETQ. V dropped 4 bases and J dropped 6; count of bases not matched to a gene: 9. The CDR3 sequence is CASSLDRDKDGYTF. CDR3 DNA: TGCGCCAGCAGCCTCGACAGGGATAAGGATGGCTACACCTTC.

The V gene is TRBV18, the J gene TRBJ2-7; D remains unclear. The CDR3 spans 14 residues. Germline V gene data show CDR1 as KGHSH and CDR2 as LQKENI. V gave up 0 bases and J gave up 4 bases, with 10 bases separating them. In nucleotides, the CDR3 is TGTGCCAGCTCACCACCGGCTCTCCAGTACGAGCAGTACTTC. This gives the protein CASSPPALQYEQYF.

A single count supports this clone. The V gene is TRBV6-5, the J gene TRBJ1-2; D ambiguous. Germline V gene sequence: CDR1 MNHEY, CDR2 SVGAGI. CDR3 size: 15 residues. Trimming shortened V by 0 bases and J by 4 bases, and 12 bases separated the two germline ends. DNA for the CDR3: TGTGCCAGCAGTTACTCGTTAGGGAGACTCTATGGCTACACCTTC. Translated, it gives CASSYSLGRLYGYTF.

This clone was observed a single time. V and J are TRBV6-5 and TRBJ1-5; TRBD1 is a possible D gene (5 bases). V was clipped by 6 bases and J by 0 bases, with 12 bases between them. Germline V gene data show CDR1 as MNHEY and CDR2 as SVGAGI. CDR3 length: 15 amino acids. CDR3 nucleotides: TGTGCCAGCAGAGAGATCGGGGGTAGCAATCAGCCCCAGCATTTT. Protein: CASREIGGSNQPQHF.